This TCR beta chain is from a study of neurological immune-mediated disorders. Study conclusions and caveats: A possible signature appeared as one related-CDR3 cluster, in which phylogenetic grouping placed the repertoires of 18 of 34 multiple sclerosis patients. The greatest TCR clonal expansion occurred in HTLV-1-associated myelopathy and the least in multiple sclerosis, which fell below healthy controls.

J lost 3 bases, V lost 5 bases, and 9 bases had no gene match. The CDR3 consists of 15 residues. CDR1 and CDR2 from the germline V gene are MNHEY and SVGAGI. 2 million PBMCs stored at -80 C were the source of the unsorted libraries. TCRdb used MiXCR to reprocess the 5' RACE reads, holding one entry per CDR3 protein. The data contain some 56,000 distinct CDR3 sequences, 3.8% of them singletons. This clonotype was seen ten or more times. Its antigen is unidentified. Sample: PBMCs. This sequence joins TRBV6-5 and TRBJ2-7; 8 bases align to TRBD2. This sequence was found in a man aged 55-75 years with multiple sclerosis. CDR3 loop: CASSTSSAGGYEQYF. The DNA for the CDR3 is TGTGCCAGCAGTACCTCCTCCGCGGGGGGCTACGAGCAGTACTTC.